One and the same sample provided the 24 T cell receptor beta chains below, sequenced in a study of OX40 agonist ivuxolimab in advanced cancers. Assay: immunoSEQ multiplex PCR; the TCRdb copy retains only in-frame clones and omits some. Seen here are 61,000 or so clones, roughly four fifths observed once, and the top ten hold around 3.4%. The specimen comprised CD4+ or CD8+ T cells sorted from blood, sampled in a trial of the OX40 agonist ivuxolimab. Receptor source: an adult with an advanced solid tumor such as melanoma, head and neck, liver or kidney cancer.

The chain is built from TRBV2 and TRBJ1-2; 10 nucleotides agree with TRBD1. The CDR3 spans 14 residues. The germline gives CDR1 SNHLY, CDR2 FYNNEI. The V gene end was trimmed by 3 bases and the J gene end by 7 bases; junction bases not matched to a gene: 5. CDR3 sequence (DNA): TGTGCCAGCAGTGAGGGGACAGGGGTTTTTGGCTACACCTTC. Its translation: CASSEGTGVFGYTF.

This chain uses TRBV19 with TRBJ1-5, with D unclear. The CDR3 totals 14 residues. Germline-derived CDR1 and CDR2 are LNHDA and SQIVND (reference sequence). The V end lost 2 bases, the J end lost 7 bases, and 12 bases lay between the germline ends. In DNA form, the CDR3 reads TGTGCCAGTAGTATAAAAGGCGGGGTCCAGCCCCAGCATTTT. It encodes CASSIKGGVQPQHF.

Only a few counts were recorded for this clone. The rearrangement uses TRBV5-4 and TRBJ1-4; the match to TRBD1 covers 10 bases. The CDR3 runs 17 residues. Germline lookup yields CDR1 SGHNT and CDR2 YYREEE (reference sequence). Germline trimming cut 1 base from V and 5 bases from J; bases unmatched to any gene: 8. Here the CDR3 reads CASSLNAKDRGNEKLFF. For the CDR3, the DNA is TGTGCCAGCAGCTTGAATGCAAAGGACAGGGGGAATGAAAAACTGTTTTTT. Combining the CDR3 with reference TRBV5-4 and TRBJ1-4 gives the whole variable domain ETGVTQSPTHLIKTRGQQVTLRCSSQSGHNTVSWYQQALGQGPQFIFQYYREEENGRGNFPPRFSGLQFPNYSSELNVNALELDDSALYLCASSLNAKDRGNEKLFFGSGTQLSVL.

The gene calls are TRBV7-2 and TRBJ2-5; 11 nucleotides line up with TRBD2. Trimming cost V 1 base and J 11 bases; bases outside gene matches: 6. In germline, CDR1 is SGHTA, CDR2 FQGNSA. The CDR3 runs 14 residues. This CDR3 reads CASSLGASGGNQYF. CDR3 nucleotide sequence: TGTGCCAGCAGCTTAGGGGCTAGCGGGGGGAATCAGTACTTC.

V usage is TRBV28 and J usage is TRBJ2-7, with D unresolved. The ends were cut back, 3 bases at V and 6 bases at J, with 9 bases in the middle. The CDR3 is 12 residues long. Germline CDR1 reads MDHEN; CDR2 reads SYDVKM. The CDR3 DNA sequence: TGTGCCAGCAGTTTCTTACGGACCGAGCAGTACTTC. This translates into CASSFLRTEQYF.

This chain links TRBV30 with TRBJ1-6; D is unresolved. CDR1 and CDR2 from the germline V gene are GTSNPN and SVGIG (reference sequence). V dropped 4 bases and J dropped 0 bases, with 10 bases sitting between them. This CDR3 is 15 amino acids long. CDR3 coding DNA: TGTGCCTGGACTCGGGTGTACTCCTATAATTCACCCCTCCACTTT. Protein product: CAWTRVYSYNSPLHF.

The chain is built from TRBV18 and TRBJ1-1, with 10 bases matching TRBD1. With 8 bases clipped from V and 3 bases from J, the junction kept 6 bases outside the gene matches. The germline V gene encodes CDR1 KGHSH and CDR2 LQKENI. The CDR3 sequence is 14 residues long. CDR3 sequence: CASLRQGADTEAFF. Here the CDR3 DNA reads TGTGCCAGCCTCCGACAGGGGGCGGACACTGAAGCTTTCTTT.

The chain links TRBV18 to TRBJ2-3, with D hard to call. CDR3 length equals 12 residues. Germline V gene data show CDR1 as KGHSH and CDR2 as LQKENI. V was trimmed by 3 bases and J by 4 bases, leaving 5 bases between them. DNA of the CDR3: TGTGCCAGCTCACCCCCATCAGATACGCAGTATTTT. It yields the protein CASSPPSDTQYF.

The chain carries TRBV5-1 and TRBJ1-6; 9 bases map to TRBD1. CDR1 is SGHRS, CDR2 YFSETQ, per germline. With V trimmed by 0 bases and J by 5 bases, 3 bases remained unmatched. The CDR3 has 16 residues. CDR3: CASSLATGGNNSPLHF. The CDR3 bases are TGCGCCAGCAGCTTGGCGACAGGGGGAAATAATTCACCCCTCCACTTT. Drawing the rest from reference TRBV5-1 and TRBJ1-6, the complete variable domain is KAGVTQTPRYLIKTRGQQVTLSCSPISGHRSVSWYQQTPGQGLQFLFEYFSETQRNKGNFPGRFSGRQFSNSRSEMNVSTLELGDSALYLCASSLATGGNNSPLHFGNGTRLTVT.

The chain is built from TRBV11-3 and TRBJ2-2; D uncertain. The CDR3 length is 15 residues. Per the germline V gene, CDR1 is SGHNT and CDR2 is YENEEA. V lost 5 bases and J lost 4, with 14 bases in between. The CDR3 loop reads CASSTQEALTGELFF. The DNA for the CDR3 is TGTGCCAGCAGCACCCAAGAAGCGCTCACCGGGGAGCTGTTTTTT.

This clone was observed a single time. The chain has TRBV2 and TRBJ1-5; D is uncertain. The V end lost 7 bases, the J end lost 0 bases, and 13 bases lay between the germline ends. The length of the CDR3 is 15 residues. Per germline, CDR1 SNHLY and CDR2 FYNNEI. In nucleotides, the CDR3 is TGTGCCAGCACCAGCTCCGGTTATAGCAATCAGCCCCAGCATTTT. This sequence encodes CASTSSGYSNQPQHF. The full variable domain, completed using reference TRBV2 and TRBJ1-5, is EPEVTQTPSHQVTQMGQEVILRCVPISNHLYFYWYRQILGQKVEFLVSFYNNEISEKSEIFDDQFSVERPDGSNFTLKIRSTKLEDSAMYFCASTSSGYSNQPQHFGDGTRLSIL.

The chain employs TRBV2 and TRBJ2-2, with TRBD1 matching over 10 bases. V was clipped by 6 bases and J by 8 bases; unmatched bases: 0. Germline V gives CDR1 SNHLY, CDR2 FYNNEI. CDR3 length equals 12 residues. CDR3 nucleotide sequence: TGTGCCAGCAGGGGACAGGGGGGGGAGCTGTTTTTT. As protein: CASRGQGGELFF.

V usage is TRBV5-1 and J usage is TRBJ2-6, with 11 nucleotides matching TRBD2. In germline, CDR1 is SGHRS, CDR2 YFSETQ. This CDR3 is built from 18 residues. Losses at the gene ends were 2 bases for V and 1 base for J; bases not matched to a gene: 5. CDR3 coding DNA: TGCGCCAGCAGCTTTCTAGCGGGGGGCCGGTCTGGGGCCAACGTCCTGACTTTC. This codes for CASSFLAGGRSGANVLTF.

This clone was seen only once. The chain links TRBV5-1 to TRBJ2-2, with 7 bases that match TRBD2. J was trimmed by 1 base and V by 4 bases; bases with no gene match: 7. The CDR3 length is 16 residues. Germline assignment: CDR1 SGHRS and CDR2 YFSETQ. The DNA of the CDR3 is TGCGCCAGCAGCCCTGGGGGGGAACGGAACACCGGGGAGCTGTTTTTT. Translation gives CASSPGGERNTGELFF.

This clone was detected a few times. The chain recombines TRBV6-6 with TRBJ2-1; a weak D match, TRBD1 (8 bases). The germline CDR1 and CDR2 sequences are MNHNY and SVGAGI (reference sequence). With 5 bases removed from V and 5 bases from J, the gap between germline ends came to 13 bases. CDR3 length: 14 amino acids. CDR3 coding DNA: TGTGCCAGCAGTACAGGGGGGGAGGACAATGAGCAGTTCTTC. This codes for CASSTGGEDNEQFF.

The chain links TRBV13 to TRBJ2-4; TRBD2 matches 8 bases. Germline CDR1 reads PRHDT; CDR2 reads FYEKMQ (reference sequence). The CDR3 has 15 amino acids. With 2 bases clipped from V and 11 bases from J, the junction kept 11 bases outside the gene matches. The CDR3 coding sequence is TGTGCCAGCAGCTTATCGACGGGACTAGTCGGCTTTCAGTACTTC. As protein: CASSLSTGLVGFQYF.

The chain is built from TRBV5-8 and TRBJ2-2; tentatively, D is TRBD2 (6 bases). CDR1 is SGHTS and CDR2 is YDEGEE in the germline V gene. This CDR3 contains 15 residues. The V gene lost 2 bases and the J gene lost 5 bases, with 13 bases spanning the gap. CDR3: CASSFQGLDTGELFF. The CDR3 DNA reads TGTGCCAGCAGCTTCCAGGGACTTGATACCGGGGAGCTGTTTTTT.

This clone was seen once. The chain couples TRBV11-2 to TRBJ2-1; D gene unclear. This CDR3 has 15 amino acids. Between the trimmed V and J ends, which lost 4 bases and 4 bases, there was a span of 14 bases. Germline CDR1 SGHAT, CDR2 FQNNGV. CDR3 sequence: CASSSVADGYNEQFF. The DNA of the CDR3 is TGTGCCAGCAGCTCCGTGGCTGATGGATACAATGAGCAGTTCTTC.

This chain uses TRBV7-2 with TRBJ1-5; D is undetermined. Deletions cut 5 bases from V and 6 bases from J, with 14 bases between. The CDR3 is made up of 14 amino acids. Per the germline V gene, CDR1 is SGHTA and CDR2 is FQGNSA. DNA of the CDR3: TGTGCCAGCAGCCCCTACCCCCCCGGTCAGCCCCAGCATTTT. As protein: CASSPYPPGQPQHF.

The CDR3 nucleotides are TGTGCCAGCAGGCCTCTACAGGGCGGCGGGGAGACCCAGTACTTC. Protein product: CASRPLQGGGETQYF. V and J are TRBV6-1 and TRBJ2-5, with a tentative D call TRBD1 (6 bases). The V and J ends lost 6 bases and 5 bases respectively, with 19 bases between them. The CDR3 extends over 15 amino acids. Germline CDR1 and CDR2: MNHNS and SASEGT.

The chain carries TRBV6-5 and TRBJ2-7; TRBD1 is a possible D gene (5 bases). Trimming removed 5 bases at V and 7 bases at J, with 18 bases between. CDR3 length equals 14 residues. Germline CDR1 and CDR2: MNHEY and SVGAGI. The CDR3 region has the DNA TGTGCCAGCAGTCGCACACAGGTTCAGCATGAGCAGTACTTC. Amino acids: CASSRTQVQHEQYF.

This clone was counted between two and nine times. The chain combines TRBV7-3 with TRBJ2-2; possibly TRBD2 for D (5 bases). Germline assignment: CDR1 SGHTA and CDR2 FQGTGA. CDR3 size: 17 residues. V lost 4 bases to trimming and J lost 7 bases, with 22 bases between them. This CDR3 is CASSSGPGLGDDGELFF. DNA of the CDR3: TGTGCCAGCAGCTCTGGGCCCGGACTCGGGGATGACGGGGAGCTGTTTTTT.

The chain is built from TRBV2 and TRBJ2-2; weak D call: TRBD2 (5 bases). Germline CDR1 reads SNHLY; CDR2 reads FYNNEI. This CDR3 has 14 amino acids. V was trimmed by 6 bases and J by 0 bases, leaving 8 bases between them. The CDR3 is CASRVGANTGELFF. As DNA, the CDR3 is TGTGCCAGCAGGGTCGGGGCGAACACCGGGGAGCTGTTTTTT. Variable domain in full (rest from reference TRBV2 and TRBJ2-2): EPEVTQTPSHQVTQMGQEVILRCVPISNHLYFYWYRQILGQKVEFLVSFYNNEISEKSEIFDDQFSVERPDGSNFTLKIRSTKLEDSAMYFCASRVGANTGELFFGEGSRLTVL.

This chain links TRBV30 with TRBJ2-3; the match to TRBD2 covers 7 bases. The CDR3 runs to 14 residues. Germline V gene sequence: CDR1 GTSNPN, CDR2 SVGIG (reference sequence). J gave up 0 bases and V 8 bases, and 8 bases lay outside the gene matches. The CDR3 nucleotides are TGTGCCCTGGGAAGCGGGGTGAGCACAGATACGCAGTATTTT. Translating it yields CALGSGVSTDTQYF.